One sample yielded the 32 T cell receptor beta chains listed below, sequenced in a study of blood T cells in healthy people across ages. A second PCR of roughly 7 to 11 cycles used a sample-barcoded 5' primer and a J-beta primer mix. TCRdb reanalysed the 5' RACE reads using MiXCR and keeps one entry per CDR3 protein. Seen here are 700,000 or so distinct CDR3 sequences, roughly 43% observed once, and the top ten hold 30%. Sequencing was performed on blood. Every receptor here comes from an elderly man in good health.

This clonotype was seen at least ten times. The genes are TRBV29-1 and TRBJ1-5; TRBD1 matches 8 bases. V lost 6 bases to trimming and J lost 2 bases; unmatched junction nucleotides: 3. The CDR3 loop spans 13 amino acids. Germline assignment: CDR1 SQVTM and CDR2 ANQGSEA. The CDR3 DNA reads TGCAGCGTAGAGACAGGGGGCAATCAGCCCCAGCATTTT. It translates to CSVETGGNQPQHF. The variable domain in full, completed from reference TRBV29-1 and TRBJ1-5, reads SAVISQKPSRDICQRGTSLTIQCQVDSQVTMMFWYRQQPGQSLTLIATANQGSEATYESGFVIDKFPISRPNLTFSTLTVSNMSPEDSSIYLCSVETGGNQPQHFGDGTRLSIL.

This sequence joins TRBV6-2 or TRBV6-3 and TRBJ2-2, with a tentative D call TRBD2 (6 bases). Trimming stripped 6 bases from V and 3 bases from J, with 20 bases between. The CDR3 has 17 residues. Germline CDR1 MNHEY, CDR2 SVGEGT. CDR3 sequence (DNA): TGTGCCAGCAGAAGCGCTGCCTGGCGGGGCGACACCGGGGAGCTGTTTTTT. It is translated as CASRSAAWRGDTGELFF.

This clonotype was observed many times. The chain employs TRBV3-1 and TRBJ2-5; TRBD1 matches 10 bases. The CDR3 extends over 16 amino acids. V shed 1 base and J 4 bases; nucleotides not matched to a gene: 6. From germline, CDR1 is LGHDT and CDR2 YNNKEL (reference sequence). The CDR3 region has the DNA TGTGCCAGCAGCCAAGGGACGACAGGGGGCGGAGAGACCCAGTACTTC. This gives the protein CASSQGTTGGGETQYF.

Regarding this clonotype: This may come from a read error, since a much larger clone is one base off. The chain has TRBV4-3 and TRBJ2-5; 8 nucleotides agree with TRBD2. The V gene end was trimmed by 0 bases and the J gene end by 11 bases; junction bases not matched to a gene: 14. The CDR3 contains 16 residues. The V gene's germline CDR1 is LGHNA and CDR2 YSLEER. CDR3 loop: CASSQDRTSRPQKQYF. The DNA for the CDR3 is TGCGCCAGCAGCCAAGACCGGACTAGCAGGCCCCAGAAGCAGTACTTC.

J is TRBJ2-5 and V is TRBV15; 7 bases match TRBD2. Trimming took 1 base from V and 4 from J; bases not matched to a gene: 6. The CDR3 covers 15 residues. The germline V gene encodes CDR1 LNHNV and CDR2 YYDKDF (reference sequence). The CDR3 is CATSRGTGLSETQYF. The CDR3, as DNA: TGTGCCACCAGCAGAGGTACGGGACTATCAGAGACCCAGTACTTC.

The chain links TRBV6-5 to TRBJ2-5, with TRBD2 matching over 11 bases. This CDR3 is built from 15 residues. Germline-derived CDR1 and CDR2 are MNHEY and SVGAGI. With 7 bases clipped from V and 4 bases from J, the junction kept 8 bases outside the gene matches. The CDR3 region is CASNPSGRTGETQYF. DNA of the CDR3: TGTGCCAGCAATCCTAGCGGGAGGACTGGAGAGACCCAGTACTTC.

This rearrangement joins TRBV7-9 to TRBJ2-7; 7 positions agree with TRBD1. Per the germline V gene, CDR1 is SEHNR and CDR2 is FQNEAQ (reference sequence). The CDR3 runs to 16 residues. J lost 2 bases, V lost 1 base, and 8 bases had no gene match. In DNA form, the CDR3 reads TGTGCCAGCAGCTTAGTAACAGGGGCTGGTACCTACGAGCAGTACTTC. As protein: CASSLVTGAGTYEQYF.

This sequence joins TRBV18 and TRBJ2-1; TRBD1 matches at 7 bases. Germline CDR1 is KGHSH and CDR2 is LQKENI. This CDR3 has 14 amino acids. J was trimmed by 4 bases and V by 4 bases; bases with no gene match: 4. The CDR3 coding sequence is TGTGCCAGCTCACAAGGGACAGCTTACAATGAGCAGTTCTTC. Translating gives CASSQGTAYNEQFF.

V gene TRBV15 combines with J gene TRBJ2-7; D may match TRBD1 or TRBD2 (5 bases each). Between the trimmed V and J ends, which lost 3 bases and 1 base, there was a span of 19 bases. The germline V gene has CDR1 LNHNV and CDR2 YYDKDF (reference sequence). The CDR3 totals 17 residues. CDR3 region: CATSRDSRGVGSYEQYF. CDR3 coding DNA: TGTGCCACCAGCAGGGACTCAAGGGGAGTGGGTTCCTACGAGCAGTACTTC. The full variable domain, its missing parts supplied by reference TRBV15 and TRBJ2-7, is DAMVIQNPRYQVTQFGKPVTLSCSQTLNHNVMYWYQQKSSQAPKLLFHYYDKDFNNEADTPDNFQSRRPNTSFCFLDIRSPGLGDTAMYLCATSRDSRGVGSYEQYFGPGTRLTVT.

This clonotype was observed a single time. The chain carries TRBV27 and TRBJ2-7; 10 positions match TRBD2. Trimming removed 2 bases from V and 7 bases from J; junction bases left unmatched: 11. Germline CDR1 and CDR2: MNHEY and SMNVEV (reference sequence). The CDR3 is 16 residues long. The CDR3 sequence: CASSLMGLAGVNEQYF. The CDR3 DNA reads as TGTGCCAGCAGTTTAATGGGGCTAGCGGGAGTCAATGAGCAGTACTTC.

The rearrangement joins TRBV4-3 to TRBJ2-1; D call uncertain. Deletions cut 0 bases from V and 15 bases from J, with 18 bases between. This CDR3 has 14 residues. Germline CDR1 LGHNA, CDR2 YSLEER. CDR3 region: CASSQDRGIGRLFF. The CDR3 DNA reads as TGCGCCAGCAGCCAAGATCGTGGGATCGGTCGATTGTTCTTC.

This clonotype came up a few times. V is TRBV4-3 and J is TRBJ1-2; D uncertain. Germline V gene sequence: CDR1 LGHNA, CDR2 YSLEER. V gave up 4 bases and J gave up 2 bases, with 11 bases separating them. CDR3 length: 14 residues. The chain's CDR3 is CASSPSDGNYGYTF. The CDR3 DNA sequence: TGCGCCAGCAGCCCCTCGGACGGCAACTATGGCTACACCTTC.

The CDR3 DNA is TGTGCCAGCAGCCAAGATTCGGACTTGTTGGGGAAAAACATTCAGTACTTC. Translated: CASSQDSDLLGKNIQYF. The V and J genes are TRBV3-1 and TRBJ2-5, with D perhaps matching TRBD2 (5 bases). The end of the DNA aligns better with TRBJ2-4, so the J call may be wrong. The CDR3 is 17 amino acids. From germline, CDR1 is LGHDT and CDR2 YNNKEL (reference sequence).

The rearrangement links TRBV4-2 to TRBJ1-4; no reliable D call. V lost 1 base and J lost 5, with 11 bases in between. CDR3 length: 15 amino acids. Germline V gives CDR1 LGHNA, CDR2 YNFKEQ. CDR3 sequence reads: CASSQAPEGNEKLFF. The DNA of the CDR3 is TGTGCCAGCAGCCAAGCCCCTGAGGGCAATGAAAAACTGTTTTTT.

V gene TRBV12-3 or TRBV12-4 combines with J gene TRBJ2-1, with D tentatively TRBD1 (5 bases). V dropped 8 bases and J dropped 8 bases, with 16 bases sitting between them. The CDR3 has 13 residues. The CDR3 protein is CASGDSSQDEQFF. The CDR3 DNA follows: TGTGCCAGCGGCGACAGCTCCCAAGATGAGCAGTTCTTC.

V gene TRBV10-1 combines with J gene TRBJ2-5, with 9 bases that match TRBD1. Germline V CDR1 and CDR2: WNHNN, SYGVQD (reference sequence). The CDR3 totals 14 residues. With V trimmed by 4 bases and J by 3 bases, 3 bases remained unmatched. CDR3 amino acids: CASSVQGAEETQYF. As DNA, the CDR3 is TGCGCCAGCAGTGTACAGGGGGCCGAAGAGACCCAGTACTTC.

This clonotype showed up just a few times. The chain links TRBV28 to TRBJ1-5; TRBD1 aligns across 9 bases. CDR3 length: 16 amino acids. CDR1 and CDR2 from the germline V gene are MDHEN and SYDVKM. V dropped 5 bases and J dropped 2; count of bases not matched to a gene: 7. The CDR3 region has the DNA TGTGCCAGCAGTCCGCAACAGGGGGCGGGCAATCAGCCCCAGCATTTT. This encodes CASSPQQGAGNQPQHF.

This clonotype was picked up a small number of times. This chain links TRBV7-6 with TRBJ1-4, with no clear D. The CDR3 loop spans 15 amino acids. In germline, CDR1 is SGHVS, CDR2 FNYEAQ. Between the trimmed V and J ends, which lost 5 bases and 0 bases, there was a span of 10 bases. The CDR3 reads CASSRLGTTNEKLFF. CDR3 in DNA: TGTGCCAGCAGCCGTCTCGGAACAACTAATGAAAAACTGTTTTTT.

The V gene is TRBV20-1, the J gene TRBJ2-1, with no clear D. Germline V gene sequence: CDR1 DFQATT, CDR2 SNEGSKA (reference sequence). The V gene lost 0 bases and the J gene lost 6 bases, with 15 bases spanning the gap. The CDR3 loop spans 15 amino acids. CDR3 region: CSARDAALGSNEQFF. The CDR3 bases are TGCAGTGCTAGAGATGCCGCCCTAGGATCCAATGAGCAGTTCTTC.

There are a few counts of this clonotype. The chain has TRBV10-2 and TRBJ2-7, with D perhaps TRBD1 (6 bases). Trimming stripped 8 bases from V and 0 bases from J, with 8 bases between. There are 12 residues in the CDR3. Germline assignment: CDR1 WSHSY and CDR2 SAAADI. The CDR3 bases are TGCGCCAGCGGGGACACCTCCTACGAGCAGTACTTC. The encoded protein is CASGDTSYEQYF.

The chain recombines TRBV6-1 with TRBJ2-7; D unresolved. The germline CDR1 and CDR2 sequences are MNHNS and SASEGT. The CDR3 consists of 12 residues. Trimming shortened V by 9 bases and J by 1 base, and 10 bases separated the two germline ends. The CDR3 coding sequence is TGTGCCAGTCGGCGAAGTTCCTACGAGCAGTACTTC. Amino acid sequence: CASRRSSYEQYF.

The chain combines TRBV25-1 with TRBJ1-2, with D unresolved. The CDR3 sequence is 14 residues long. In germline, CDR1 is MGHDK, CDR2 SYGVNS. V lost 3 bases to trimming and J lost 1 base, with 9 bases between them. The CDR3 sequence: CASSDPTVNYGYTF. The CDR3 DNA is TGTGCCAGCAGTGACCCTACAGTTAACTATGGCTACACCTTC.

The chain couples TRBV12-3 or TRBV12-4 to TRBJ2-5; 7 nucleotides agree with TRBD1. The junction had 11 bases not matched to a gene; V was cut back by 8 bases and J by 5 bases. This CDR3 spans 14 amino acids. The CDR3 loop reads CASAPTGSPETQYF. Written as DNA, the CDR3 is TGTGCCAGCGCTCCGACAGGGAGCCCGGAGACCCAGTACTTC.

The CDR3 reads CSATGTSLGNEQYF. CDR3 bases: TGCAGTGCTACCGGGACTAGTCTAGGCAATGAGCAGTACTTC. V gene TRBV20-1 combines with J gene TRBJ2-5, with 8 bases matching TRBD2. This CDR3 contains 14 residues. The V and J ends lost 4 bases and 11 bases, in that order; junction bases with no gene match: 15. CDR1 and CDR2 from the germline V gene are DFQATT and SNEGSKA (reference sequence).

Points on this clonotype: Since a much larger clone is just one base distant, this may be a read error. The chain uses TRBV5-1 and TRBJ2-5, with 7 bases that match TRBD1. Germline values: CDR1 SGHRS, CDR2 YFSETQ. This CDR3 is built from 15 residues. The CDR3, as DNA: TGCACCAGCATGCTTGGGACAGCTTCCCAAGAGACCCAGTACTTC. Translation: CTSMLGTASQETQYF.

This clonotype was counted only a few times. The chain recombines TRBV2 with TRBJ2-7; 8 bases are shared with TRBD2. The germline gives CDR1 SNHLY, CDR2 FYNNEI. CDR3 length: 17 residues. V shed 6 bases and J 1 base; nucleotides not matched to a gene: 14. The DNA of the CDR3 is TGTGCCAGCAGCGGGGGGTGGGCTAGCGGGTTTTCCTACGAGCAGTACTTC. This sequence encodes CASSGGWASGFSYEQYF.

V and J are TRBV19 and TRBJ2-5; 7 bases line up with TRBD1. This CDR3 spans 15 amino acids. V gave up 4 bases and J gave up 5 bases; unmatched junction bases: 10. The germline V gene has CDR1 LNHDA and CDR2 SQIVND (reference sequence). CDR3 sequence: CASSRGQNRFETQYF. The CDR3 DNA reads TGTGCCAGTAGTAGGGGACAGAACCGGTTTGAGACCCAGTACTTC.

CDR3 nucleotides: TGTGCCAACAAGGAAGGGGCGGAGAACACCGGGGAGCTGTTTTTT. Residues: CANKEGAENTGELFF. This sequence joins TRBV2 and TRBJ2-2; D is possibly TRBD1 (5 bases). V gave up 10 bases and J gave up 1 base, with 16 bases separating them. This CDR3 has 15 residues. CDR1 is SNHLY, CDR2 FYNNEI, per germline. Full variable domain (rest looked up from reference TRBV2 and TRBJ2-2): EPEVTQTPSHQVTQMGQEVILRCVPISNHLYFYWYRQILGQKVEFLVSFYNNEISEKSEIFDDQFSVERPDGSNFTLKIRSTKLEDSAMYFCANKEGAENTGELFFGEGSRLTVL.

CDR3 protein: CASSLAGMTGYNEQYF. CDR3 bases: TGCGCCAGCAGCTTGGCCGGGATGACAGGCTACAATGAGCAGTACTTC. V is TRBV5-1 and J is TRBJ2-7; TRBD1 is a possible D gene (6 bases). V was trimmed by 0 bases and J by 7 bases, leaving 20 bases between them. Germline-derived CDR1 and CDR2 are SGHRS and YFSETQ. The CDR3 is 16 amino acids. Complete variable domain (other parts from reference TRBV5-1 and TRBJ2-7): KAGVTQTPRYLIKTRGQQVTLSCSPISGHRSVSWYQQTPGQGLQFLFEYFSETQRNKGNFPGRFSGRQFSNSRSEMNVSTLELGDSALYLCASSLAGMTGYNEQYFGPGTRLTVT.

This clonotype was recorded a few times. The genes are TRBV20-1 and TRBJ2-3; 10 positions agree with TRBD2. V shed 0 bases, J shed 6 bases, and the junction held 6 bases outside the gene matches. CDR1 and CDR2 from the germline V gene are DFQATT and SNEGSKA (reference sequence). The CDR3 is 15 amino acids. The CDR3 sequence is CSARESSGSGDTQYF. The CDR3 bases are TGCAGTGCTAGAGAGTCTAGCGGGAGTGGGGATACGCAGTATTTT.

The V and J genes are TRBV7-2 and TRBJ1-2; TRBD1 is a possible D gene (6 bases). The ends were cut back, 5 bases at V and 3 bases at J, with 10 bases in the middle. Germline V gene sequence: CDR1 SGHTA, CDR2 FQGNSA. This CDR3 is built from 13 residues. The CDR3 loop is CASSPDSYYGYTF. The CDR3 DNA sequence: TGTGCCAGCAGCCCGGACAGTTACTATGGCTACACCTTC.

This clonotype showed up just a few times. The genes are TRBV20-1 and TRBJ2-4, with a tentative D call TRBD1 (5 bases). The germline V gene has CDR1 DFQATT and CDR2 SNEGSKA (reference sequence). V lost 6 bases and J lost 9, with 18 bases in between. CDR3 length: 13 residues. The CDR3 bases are TGCAGTGCCGCTGAGGTAGGGGCCGGCATTCAGTACTTC. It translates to CSAAEVGAGIQYF.